This paragraph covers one T cell receptor (beta chain) sequence. The CDR3 sequence is 12 residues long. CDR1 is SNHLY, CDR2 FYNNEI, per germline. Trimming pared 3 bases from V and 5 bases from J, leaving 6 bases between. The record originates from a study of control samples from healthy donors and cancer patients. The protocol was immunoSEQ multiplex PCR, while the TCRdb copy is restricted to in-frame clones and leaves out a portion. This table has 150,000 to 200,000 clones, around 88% appearing once. The J gene is TRBJ2-3, the V gene TRBV2, with a tentative D call TRBD2 (5 bases). The TCR sequence derives from a woman aged 25 to 39 in good health. What was sequenced was blood. This chain's CDR3 is CASSEGRDTQYF. In DNA, the CDR3 is TGTGCCAGCAGTGAGGGGAGAGATACGCAGTATTTT. The full variable domain, its missing parts supplied by reference TRBV2 and TRBJ2-3, is EPEVTQTPSHQVTQMGQEVILRCVPISNHLYFYWYRQILGQKVEFLVSFYNNEISEKSEIFDDQFSVERPDGSNFTLKIRSTKLEDSAMYFCASSEGRDTQYFGPGTRLTVL.